The present T cell receptor (beta chain) was sequenced within a study of cytomegalovirus exposure and HLA in healthy donors. Trimming left V 4 bases short and J 8 bases short, with 11 bases between. The V gene's germline CDR1 is MNHEY and CDR2 SVGAGI. The CDR3 sequence is 13 residues long. Of note for this clone: The antigen is not known.

Likely unrecorded immune exposures existed in these nominally healthy donors. Whole-study results and caveats: Later on, analysis showed that most CMV-associated TCR beta chains appeared to be HLA-restricted. Excluded: some indistinguishable V segments such as TRBV6-2 and TRBV6-3. As was reported, the classifier diagnosed cytomegalovirus status with high specificity and sensitivity.

The primer mix had 60 Vbeta and 13 Jbeta primers. The repertoire was sequenced with immunoSEQ multiplex PCR; TCRdb's copy has only in-frame clones and lacks some. The sample comprises approximately 6,700 clones, around 56% of which are singletons, and roughly 5% rests with the top ten. The chain links TRBV6-5 to TRBJ1-4; possible D gene TRBD1, 5 bases. Sequencing was carried out using PBMCs. This clonotype was sampled from a man aged 30-40 years in good health and CMV-seropositive. Here the CDR3 reads CASSWQGPEKLFF. In DNA, the CDR3 is TGTGCCAGCAGTTGGCAGGGCCCCGAAAAACTGTTTTTT.